This TCR beta chain appears in the sequencing data of a study of identical twins. With respect to this clonotype: Its antigen is undetermined.

Study-wide points: There was an excess of low generation probability in the out-of-frame alpha sequences that twins shared. Excess sharing by twins proved weaker in beta out-of-frame sequences.

A template switching step contributed a universal primer site, while unique molecular identifiers were present in the cDNA. Each CDR3 protein is one row after TCRdb ran MiXCR on the 5' RACE reads. The table records approximately 350,000 distinct CDR3 sequences, 9% to 15% of them present only once. Trimming cost V 6 bases and J 9 bases, with 15 bases left between them. This CDR3 contains 14 residues. The sample was also linked to a second study, of yellow fever vaccine responses in identical twins. According to that study: Twins reportedly had a vaccine T cell response that seemed partly convergent, partly personalized.

The V call is TRBV12-3 or TRBV12-4, the J call TRBJ1-6; D gene ambiguous. Specimen: CD8+ T cells sorted from blood. This clonotype was sampled from a woman aged 18-29 years in good health. The CDR3 loop reads CASSPTGLGSPLHF. The CDR3 coding sequence is TGTGCCAGCAGCCCCACGGGCTTGGGTTCACCCCTCCACTTT.